Given below is one TCR beta chain in context. The method was immunoSEQ multiplex PCR; TCRdb's version includes in-frame clones alone and lacks a portion of them. The sample includes about 60,000 clones, approximately 90% seen only once; the top ten take under 0.4%. This record comes from a study of CD4 T cells in relation to SARS-CoV-2 and coronaviruses. Germline V gene data show CDR1 as SEHNR and CDR2 as FQNEAQ (reference sequence). V was cut by 3 bases and J by 7 bases, with 25 bases left in between. CDR3 size: 18 residues. Sequenced input: naive CD4+ T cells from PBMCs. The subset: naive CD4+ T cells isolated by negative enrichment. The V and J genes are TRBV7-9 and TRBJ2-1; maybe TRBD2 (6 bases). The receptor comes from an adult with COVID-19. The CDR3: CASSFPFKPGLLVNEQFF. The CDR3 DNA reads TGTGCCAGCAGCTTTCCTTTTAAGCCGGGACTCCTCGTGAATGAGCAGTTCTTC.